This TCR beta chain was identified during a study of blood T cell repertoires in COVID-19. Study-wide context: Collection of acute and convalescent COVID-19 samples took place in the United States, Italy and Spain.

Produced via immunoSEQ multiplex PCR; TCRdb's table is partial and in-frame only. This table has 60,000 to 75,000 clones, about 88% appearing once. The ends were cut back, 4 bases at V and 4 bases at J, with 14 bases in the middle. The V gene's germline CDR1 is SGHTS and CDR2 YDEGEE. This CDR3 has 14 amino acids. J is TRBJ1-2 and V is TRBV5-8; D is perhaps TRBD1 (6 bases). Sequencing was performed on peripheral blood. This clonotype was sampled from a human donor in a cohort sampled during active COVID-19. This chain's CDR3 is CASSDQGLVYGYTF. The CDR3 DNA reads as TGTGCCAGCAGCGACCAGGGGTTAGTCTATGGCTACACCTTC.